The 28 T cell receptor beta chains below were found in one sample sequenced in a study of T cell responses to AZD1222 COVID-19 vaccine. Clones were read by immunoSEQ multiplex PCR, and TCRdb kept only the in-frame ones, dropping some. Among about 120,000 clones listed, 86% were seen once. The sequences come from peripheral blood, collected on day 0 of AZD1222 vaccination. These receptors all stem from an adult in good health.

Note on this clone: Distinct nucleotide sequences in the sample also encode this CDR3. The chain is built from TRBV6-5 and TRBJ2-7; unclear D gene. The CDR3 covers 13 residues. V gave up 2 bases and J gave up 2 bases, with 7 bases separating them. CDR1 and CDR2 from the germline V gene are MNHEY and SVGAGI. The CDR3 region has the DNA TGTGCCAGCAGTTACGCGCCGACCTACGAGCAGTACTTC. Encoded protein: CASSYAPTYEQYF.

This clone was counted only a few times. The V and J genes are TRBV24-1 and TRBJ2-2; D gene uncertain. Germline V gives CDR1 KGHDR, CDR2 SFDVKD. The CDR3 extends over 22 amino acids. The V end lost 0 bases, the J end lost 6 bases, and 31 bases lay between the germline ends. The DNA of the CDR3 is TGTGCCACCAGTGATTTGAGGGTCATTCCGAATTTACCCCTTCCGGCTCCCGGGGAGCTGTTTTTT. Protein product: CATSDLRVIPNLPLPAPGELFF.

The V call is TRBV19, the J call TRBJ1-1; unclear D gene. The ends were cut back, 1 base at V and 2 bases at J, with 8 bases in the middle. Germline V gene lookup returns CDR1 LNHDA and CDR2 SQIVND (reference sequence). The CDR3 length is 14 residues. The CDR3 here is CASSIARYNTEAFF. The CDR3 DNA sequence: TGTGCCAGTAGTATAGCCCGGTACAACACTGAAGCTTTCTTT. Full variable domain (rest looked up from reference TRBV19 and TRBJ1-1): DGGITQSPKYLFRKEGQNVTLSCEQNLNHDAMYWYRQDPGQGLRLIYYSQIVNDFQKGDIAEGYSVSREKKESFPLTVTSAQKNPTAFYLCASSIARYNTEAFFGQGTRLTVV.

The rearrangement links TRBV29-1 to TRBJ1-2, with 7 bases lining up with TRBD1. CDR3 length: 13 residues. Looked up from germline, CDR1 is SQVTM and CDR2 is ANQGSEA. V trimming: 7 bases; J trimming: 3 bases; junction bases outside the gene matches: 8. CDR3 sequence (DNA): TGCAGCGCCAAGACAGGGCTATACTATGGCTACACCTTC. It codes for CSAKTGLYYGYTF. The entire variable domain, with the rest obtained from reference TRBV29-1 and TRBJ1-2, is as follows: SAVISQKPSRDICQRGTSLTIQCQVDSQVTMMFWYRQQPGQSLTLIATANQGSEATYESGFVIDKFPISRPNLTFSTLTVSNMSPEDSSIYLCSAKTGLYYGYTFGSGTRLTVV.

The chain recombines TRBV11-3 with TRBJ2-7; no firm D call. V lost 4 bases to trimming and J lost 1 base, with 14 bases between them. The germline CDR1 and CDR2 sequences are SGHNT and YENEEA. This CDR3 comprises 15 residues. The CDR3 loop reads CASSSGVGNSYEQYF. The CDR3 nucleotides are TGTGCCAGCAGCTCTGGGGTAGGGAATTCCTACGAGCAGTACTTC.

Only a few counts were recorded for this clone. J is TRBJ2-2 and V is TRBV28; 7 bases are a match to TRBD2. Germline CDR1 and CDR2: MDHEN and SYDVKM. The V segment lost 4 bases and the J segment 6 bases; nucleotides outside the gene matches: 8. The CDR3 consists of 15 residues. In nucleotides, the CDR3 is TGTGCCAGCAGTTGGGGGGGAATTACCTCCGGGGAGCTGTTTTTT. Amino acids: CASSWGGITSGELFF.

The rearrangement joins TRBV19 to TRBJ1-1, with D unresolved. The CDR3 extends over 13 amino acids. The germline gives CDR1 LNHDA, CDR2 SQIVND (reference sequence). The V end lost 5 bases, the J end lost 5 bases, and 12 bases lay between the germline ends. DNA of the CDR3: TGTGCCAGTAGTGTATTTGGAGGGACTGAAGCTTTCTTT. Protein sequence: CASSVFGGTEAFF.

Written as DNA, the CDR3 is TGTGCCAGCAGCTTAGCGAATAACAGGGGGGATACGCAGTATTTT. Its translation: CASSLANNRGDTQYF. The gene calls are TRBV7-2 and TRBJ2-3; 8 bases agree with TRBD1. Germline assignment: CDR1 SGHTA and CDR2 FQGNSA. J was trimmed by 6 bases and V by 0 bases; bases with no gene match: 5. This CDR3 region has 15 residues. Filled out from reference TRBV7-2 and TRBJ2-3, the complete variable domain reads GAGVSQSPSNKVTEKGKDVELRCDPISGHTALYWYRQSLGQGLEFLIYFQGNSAPDKSGLPSDRFSAERTGGSVSTLTIQRTQQEDSAVYLCASSLANNRGDTQYFGPGTRLTVL.

The table lists this clone with a few counts. The CDR3 loop reads CAWSVGGRSGNTIYF. In nucleotides, the CDR3 is TGTGCCTGGAGTGTAGGGGGGCGGTCTGGAAACACCATATATTTT. J is TRBJ1-3 and V is TRBV30; a possible D gene is TRBD1 (6 bases). The CDR3 is 15 amino acids. Trimming left V 0 bases short and J 1 base short, with 10 bases between. The germline CDR1 and CDR2 sequences are GTSNPN and SVGIG (reference sequence).

The J gene is TRBJ2-5, the V gene TRBV9; TRBD2 might be the D (6 bases). CDR3 length equals 15 residues. Trimming stripped 2 bases from V and 2 bases from J, with 13 bases between. Germline assignment: CDR1 SGDLS and CDR2 YYNGEE. DNA of the CDR3: TGTGCCAGCAGCGTCGGAGGGTCCGGGCAAGAGACCCAGTACTTC. Protein sequence: CASSVGGSGQETQYF. The full variable domain, completed using reference TRBV9 and TRBJ2-5, is DSGVTQTPKHLITATGQRVTLRCSPRSGDLSVYWYQQSLDQGLQFLIQYYNGEERAKGNILERFSAQQFPDLHSELNLSSLELGDSALYFCASSVGGSGQETQYFGPGTRLLVL.

The chain combines TRBV18 with TRBJ1-6; 7 bases map to TRBD1. The CDR3 runs 14 residues. Germline V lookup: CDR1 KGHSH, CDR2 LQKENI. J lost 7 bases, V lost 6 bases, and 6 bases had no gene match. The CDR3 DNA is TGTGCCAGCTCCCGGGACAGCGTAAATTCACCCCTCCACTTT. It specifies CASSRDSVNSPLHF.

The count of this clone is one. This chain links TRBV6-1 with TRBJ2-7, with D tentatively TRBD1 (6 bases). The length of the CDR3 is 16 residues. Germline loops: CDR1 MNHNS, CDR2 SASEGT. Trimming pared 1 base from V and 0 bases from J, leaving 13 bases between. The CDR3 sequence is CASSEGPGQRSYEQYF. The CDR3 DNA reads TGTGCCAGCAGTGAAGGCCCGGGACAACGCTCCTACGAGCAGTACTTC.

This rearrangement joins TRBV6-1 to TRBJ1-6, with 7 bases fitting TRBD1. With 0 bases clipped from V and 7 bases from J, the junction kept 9 bases outside the gene matches. Germline assignment: CDR1 MNHNS and CDR2 SASEGT. The CDR3 runs 17 residues. The DNA for the CDR3 is TGTGCCAGCAGTGAAGCGGCAGGGGGTTATCCGAATTCACCCCTCCACTTT. Protein sequence: CASSEAAGGYPNSPLHF.

The chain combines TRBV5-4 with TRBJ2-3; D remains ambiguous. The CDR3 has 13 residues. CDR1 is SGHNT, CDR2 YYREEE, per germline (reference sequence). V was pared by 0 bases and J by 5 bases, with 7 bases between. The CDR3 DNA follows: TGTGCCAGCAGCTTGGCCGGTGGAGATACGCAGTATTTT. Its translation is CASSLAGGDTQYF.

The chain employs TRBV30 and TRBJ1-6; TRBD1 might be the D (5 bases). V lost 3 bases, J lost 12 bases, and 9 bases lay in between. The CDR3 is 11 amino acids. Germline CDR1 GTSNPN, CDR2 SVGIG (reference sequence). The CDR3 protein is CAWSPQGPLHF. The CDR3, as DNA: TGTGCCTGGAGCCCCCAGGGACCCCTCCACTTT.

This chain joins TRBV11-2 and TRBJ2-7, with D tentatively TRBD2 (5 bases). The V gene's germline CDR1 is SGHAT and CDR2 FQNNGV. Trimming left V 0 bases short and J 2 bases short, with 5 bases between. CDR3 length equals 13 residues. CDR3 DNA sequence: TGTGCCAGCAGCTTAGACGGGACCTACGAGCAGTACTTC. Protein: CASSLDGTYEQYF.

The V and J genes are TRBV5-4 and TRBJ2-5; D possibly corresponds to TRBD1 (5 bases). V lost 3 bases to trimming and J lost 4 bases, with 10 bases between them. Per the germline V gene, CDR1 is SGHNT and CDR2 is YYREEE (reference sequence). The CDR3 totals 13 residues. The CDR3: CASSSWQGETQYF. The DNA of the CDR3 is TGTGCCAGCAGCTCCTGGCAGGGAGAGACCCAGTACTTC.

This chain uses TRBV9 with TRBJ1-5; no clear D. This CDR3 is built from 12 residues. V gave up 1 base and J gave up 6 bases, with 5 bases separating them. In germline, CDR1 is SGDLS, CDR2 YYNGEE. CDR3 in amino acids: CASSVKSQPQHF. The DNA for the CDR3 is TGTGCCAGCAGCGTAAAGAGTCAGCCCCAGCATTTT.

The chain carries TRBV6-1 and TRBJ1-5; no definite D call. The germline V and J ends were trimmed by 1 base and 1 base, with 5 bases remaining between them. This CDR3 has 14 amino acids. The germline V gene encodes CDR1 MNHNS and CDR2 SASEGT. CDR3 nucleotides: TGTGCCAGCAGTGAAGGGTGGAGCAATCAGCCCCAGCATTTT. Its protein is CASSEGWSNQPQHF.

The genes are TRBV30 and TRBJ1-2, with D uncertain. Germline lookup yields CDR1 GTSNPN and CDR2 SVGIG (reference sequence). CDR3 length: 13 amino acids. Trimming pared 4 bases from V and 0 bases from J, leaving 9 bases between. For the CDR3, the DNA is TGTGCCTGGAATCCAACGGCTAACTATGGCTACACCTTC. It encodes CAWNPTANYGYTF.

The V call is TRBV30, the J call TRBJ2-7, with TRBD1 matching over 9 bases. After removal of 0 bases from V and 3 bases from J, the junction contained 3 bases not matched to a gene. CDR3 length: 14 amino acids. Germline CDR1 and CDR2: GTSNPN and SVGIG (reference sequence). The DNA for the CDR3 is TGTGCCTGGAGTGTACGGGACAGGGTCTACGAGCAGTACTTC. This gives the protein CAWSVRDRVYEQYF.

The rearrangement uses TRBV11-2 and TRBJ1-2; perhaps TRBD1 as D (5 bases). Germline values: CDR1 SGHAT, CDR2 FQNNGV. The CDR3 spans 14 residues. V was clipped by 3 bases and J by 4 bases, with 12 bases between them. The CDR3, as DNA: TGTGCCAGCAGCTTGGGTCCCGGGGGCTATGGCTACACCTTC. It translates to CASSLGPGGYGYTF.

The chain employs TRBV6-4 and TRBJ2-7; D unclear. Trimming shortened V by 0 bases and J by 0 bases, and 9 bases separated the two germline ends. The V gene's germline CDR1 is MRHNA and CDR2 SNTAGT. This CDR3 comprises 15 residues. CDR3 DNA: TGTGCCAGCAGTGACTCAGGCAACCGCTCCTACGAGCAGTACTTC. Amino acids: CASSDSGNRSYEQYF.

The rearrangement joins TRBV7-2 to TRBJ2-5; perhaps D is TRBD1 or TRBD2 (5 bases each). The CDR3 has 15 residues. V gave up 3 bases and J gave up 2 bases, with 13 bases separating them. Germline V gives CDR1 SGHTA, CDR2 FQGNSA. CDR3 loop: CASSLARGKQETQYF. The CDR3 coding sequence is TGTGCCAGCAGCTTGGCCCGGGGCAAACAAGAGACCCAGTACTTC. Using reference TRBV7-2 and TRBJ2-5 for the parts outside the CDR3, the full variable domain is GAGVSQSPSNKVTEKGKDVELRCDPISGHTALYWYRQSLGQGLEFLIYFQGNSAPDKSGLPSDRFSAERTGGSVSTLTIQRTQQEDSAVYLCASSLARGKQETQYFGPGTRLLVL.

CDR3 region: CASSQDPGEAFF. In nucleotides, the CDR3 is TGTGCCAGCTCACAGGATCCAGGTGAAGCTTTCTTT. This chain joins TRBV18 and TRBJ1-1; no clear D gene. Germline values: CDR1 KGHSH, CDR2 LQKENI. This CDR3 comprises 12 residues. Trimming left V 4 bases short and J 7 bases short, with 10 bases between.

The genes are TRBV28 and TRBJ1-2; 10 bases fit TRBD1. CDR3 length: 17 residues. V was pared by 5 bases and J by 4 bases, with 13 bases of the junction left unmatched. Germline CDR1 and CDR2: MDHEN and SYDVKM. DNA of the CDR3: TGTGCCAGCAGTAGTGCGACAGGGGGCGCGGATAGCTATGGCTACACCTTC. As protein: CASSSATGGADSYGYTF.

V is TRBV6-2 or TRBV6-3 and J is TRBJ1-1; possibly TRBD1 for D (5 bases). V gave up 2 bases and J gave up 3 bases, with 16 bases separating them. Germline V gives CDR1 MNHEY, CDR2 SVGEGT. This CDR3 is built from 16 residues. CDR3 sequence reads: CASSYVAGSPYTEAFF. The CDR3 DNA reads as TGTGCCAGCAGTTACGTTGCAGGGTCACCCTACACTGAAGCTTTCTTT.

The chain links TRBV3-1 (or the pseudogene TRBV3-2) to TRBJ1-3, with D uncertain. This CDR3 has 13 residues. In germline, CDR1 is LGHDT, CDR2 YNNKEL (reference sequence). V lost 4 bases and J 6 bases, leaving 10 bases between the germline ends. This CDR3 reads CASSPLTTNTIYF. CDR3 sequence (DNA): TGTGCCAGCAGCCCGTTAACTACAAACACCATATATTTT.